This TCR beta chain stems from a study of shared clonotypes between healthy human individuals. About the study: Donors consisted of two women and three men between 18 and 49. Three plates each covered CD4 naive and memory; CD8 naive two, CD8 memory one.

Assay runs were performed at deep level. The assay was immunoSEQ multiplex PCR, and TCRdb's table has in-frame clones only and misses some. The sample carries about 2 million clones, about 95% recorded once. Germline V CDR1 and CDR2: MDHEN, SYDVKM. V dropped 5 bases and J dropped 7 bases, with 21 bases sitting between them. The CDR3 extends over 15 amino acids. Terminally differentiated effector memory CD45RA+ cells were excluded by CCR7 positive selection of CD45RO-negative cells. Healthy and HIV-negative, the adult donors had no recent acute infections or vaccinations. The receptor's source is a man between 18 and 29 years old in good health. What was sequenced was naive CD8+ T cells sorted from blood. V usage is TRBV28 and J usage is TRBJ2-7; possibly TRBD2 for D (6 bases). The CDR3 spells CASSQRGLRAGEQYF. The DNA of the CDR3 is TGTGCCAGCAGTCAAAGGGGATTGAGGGCGGGGGAGCAGTACTTC.